Shown below are 9 T cell receptor beta chains from a single sample sequenced in a study of T cells in Graves' hyperthyroidism and ophthalmopathy. Amplified TCR beta CDR3 regions derived from RNA transcripts. Primed by the HTBI set, a first-round RT-PCR was run on the TCR CDR3. TCRdb recomputed calls from the multiplex PCR reads with MiXCR, one row per CDR3 protein. The sample shows around 570,000 distinct CDR3 sequences, just under 20% of them seen only once. Sequences were obtained from blood. These receptor sequences come from a middle-aged man with Graves' ophthalmopathy.

V usage is TRBV19 and J usage is TRBJ1-1; maybe TRBD1 (5 bases). Trimming took 7 bases from V and 2 from J, leaving 20 bases between them. The CDR3 length is 16 residues. CDR1 is LNHDA and CDR2 is SQIVND in the germline V gene (reference sequence). This CDR3 reads CASIRFGGVDNTEAFF. The DNA for the CDR3 is TGTGCCAGTATCAGGTTCGGGGGGGTGGATAACACTGAAGCTTTCTTT. The full variable domain, with the rest looked up from reference TRBV19 and TRBJ1-1, is DGGITQSPKYLFRKEGQNVTLSCEQNLNHDAMYWYRQDPGQGLRLIYYSQIVNDFQKGDIAEGYSVSREKKESFPLTVTSAQKNPTAFYLCASIRFGGVDNTEAFFGQGTRLTVV.

This clonotype has just a few counts. The chain carries TRBV6-1 and TRBJ2-2, with 14 bases matching TRBD2. The germline CDR1 and CDR2 sequences are MNHNS and SASEGT. There are 20 residues in the CDR3. Trimming took 5 bases from V and 2 from J; bases not matched to a gene: 13. Written as DNA, the CDR3 is TGTGCCAGCAGTCTTCTACCTTTGACTAGCGGGAGGGTAAACACCGGGGAGCTGTTTTTT. Protein: CASSLLPLTSGRVNTGELFF.

As concerns this clonotype: One end of the junction does not line up with germline, which may come from a read error. The rearrangement links TRBV9 to TRBJ2-1; 8 bases map to TRBD2. The CDR3 runs 15 residues. Germline V gene sequence: CDR1 SGDLS, CDR2 YYNGEE. This CDR3 is CASSVEVAGSNEQFF. DNA of the CDR3: TGTGCCAGCAGTGTAGAGGTAGCGGGAAGCAATGAGCAGTTCTTC.

This clonotype has a count of ten or more. The rearrangement links TRBV28 to TRBJ2-1; D gene uncertain. This CDR3 spans 13 amino acids. Germline CDR1 reads MDHEN; CDR2 reads SYDVKM. The V end was cut by 2 bases, the J end by 8 bases, with 10 bases between. The CDR3 sequence: CASSLSPWDEQFF. CDR3 sequence (DNA): TGTGCCAGCAGTTTAAGCCCATGGGATGAGCAGTTCTTC. Full variable domain (outside the CDR3, taken from reference TRBV28 and TRBJ2-1): DVKVTQSSRYLVKRTGEKVFLECVQDMDHENMFWYRQDPGLGLRLIYFSYDVKMKEKGDIPEGYSVSREKKERFSLILESASTNQTSMYLCASSLSPWDEQFFGPGTRLTVL.

The V gene is TRBV19, the J gene TRBJ2-5, with a possible D match to TRBD1 (6 bases). Trimming stripped 5 bases from V and 5 bases from J, with 18 bases between. Germline CDR1 is LNHDA and CDR2 is SQIVND (reference sequence). The CDR3 has 15 amino acids. In DNA form, the CDR3 reads TGTGCCAGTAGTCCCCAGTGGGGGCCCTCGGAGACCCAGTACTTC. Amino acids: CASSPQWGPSETQYF.

This sequence joins TRBV20-1 and TRBJ1-1; D is ambiguous. The CDR3 spans 14 residues. The V end was cut by 0 bases, the J end by 6 bases, with 14 bases between. Germline CDR1 and CDR2: DFQATT and SNEGSKA (reference sequence). CDR3 nucleotides: TGCAGTGCTAGAGAGCGGAATAGGAGTCCTGAAGCTTTCTTT. Translating it yields CSARERNRSPEAFF.

This clonotype was counted once. The V and J genes are TRBV7-9 and TRBJ2-1; D tentatively fits TRBD1 or TRBD2 (6 bases each). V was shortened by 2 bases and J by 10 bases, with 15 bases between the two germline ends. The CDR3 extends over 14 amino acids. Germline lookup yields CDR1 SEHNR and CDR2 FQNEAQ (reference sequence). In DNA form, the CDR3 reads TGTGCCAGCAGCTTACTCCGGGGGCGTTGGGAGCAGTTCTTC. This sequence encodes CASSLLRGRWEQFF.

This clonotype was detected many times. The rearrangement uses TRBV11-2 and TRBJ2-4, with a tentative D call TRBD1 (5 bases). Germline values: CDR1 SGHAT, CDR2 FQNNGV. CDR3 length equals 18 residues. Trimming took 5 bases from V and 0 from J, leaving 20 bases between them. Written as DNA, the CDR3 is TGTGCCAGCAGCCCAGGCTATACGACAGTTTTAGCCAAAAACATTCAGTACTTC. As protein: CASSPGYTTVLAKNIQYF.

The J gene is TRBJ2-5, the V gene TRBV10-1, with D possibly TRBD1 on 6 matching bases. Germline V gene sequence: CDR1 WNHNN, CDR2 SYGVQD (reference sequence). This CDR3 is 13 amino acids long. Trimming shortened V by 6 bases and J by 2 bases, and 10 bases separated the two germline ends. The CDR3 DNA is TGCGCCAGCAGCAAAAGGGGGCAAGAGACCCAGTACTTC. This translates into CASSKRGQETQYF.